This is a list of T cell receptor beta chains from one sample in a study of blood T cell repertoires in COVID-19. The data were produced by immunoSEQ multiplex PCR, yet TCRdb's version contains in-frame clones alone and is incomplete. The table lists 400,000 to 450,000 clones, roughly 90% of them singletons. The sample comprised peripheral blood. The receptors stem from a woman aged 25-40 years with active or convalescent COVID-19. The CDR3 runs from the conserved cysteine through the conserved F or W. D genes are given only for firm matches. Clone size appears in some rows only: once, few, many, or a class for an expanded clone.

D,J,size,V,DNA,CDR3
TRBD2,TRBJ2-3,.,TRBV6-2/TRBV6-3,TGTGCCAGCAGTTTACTAGCGGGGGGCACAGATACGCAGTATTTT,CASSLLAGGTDTQYF
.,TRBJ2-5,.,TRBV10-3,TGTGCCGCATCCCGATCCCGGGAAGAGACCCAGTACTTC,CAASRSREETQYF
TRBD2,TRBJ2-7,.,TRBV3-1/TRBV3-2,TGTGCCAGCAGCCTGACTAGCGATTCTCGGGAGCAGTACTTC,CASSLTSDSREQYF
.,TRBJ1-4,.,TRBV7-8,TGTGCCAGCAGCTTAGTAGGACAGAACCCCGAAAAACTGTTTTTT,CASSLVGQNPEKLFF
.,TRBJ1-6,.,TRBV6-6,TGTGCCAGCAGTCCCGGAGGGACCGACAGCTCCTATAATTCACCCCTCCACTTT,CASSPGGTDSSYNSPLHF
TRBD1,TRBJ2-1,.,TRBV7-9,TGTGCCAGCAGGCACCGGGACAGGGTTCAGGATGAGCAGTTCTTC,CASRHRDRVQDEQFF
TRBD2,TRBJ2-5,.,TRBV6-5,TGTGCCAGCAGTCTACTAGCGGGGGGGCAGGAGACCCAGTACTTC,CASSLLAGGQETQYF
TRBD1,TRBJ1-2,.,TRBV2,TGTGCCAGCAGTACCGACAGGGGGGAAGGCTACACCTTC,CASSTDRGEGYTF
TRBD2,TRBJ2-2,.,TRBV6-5,TGTGCCAGCATCCCGACTAGCGGGACGGGCGGGGAGCTGTTTTTT,CASIPTSGTGGELFF
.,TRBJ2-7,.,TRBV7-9,TGTGCCAGCAGCTCGGACGGGACCTACGAGCAGTACTTC,CASSSDGTYEQYF
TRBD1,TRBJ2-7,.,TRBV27,TGTGCCAGCAGTCCCTGGACAGGGCGGTTGTCCTACGAGCAGTACTTC,CASSPWTGRLSYEQYF
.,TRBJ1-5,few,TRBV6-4,TGTGCCAGCAGCCGACAGAGCCTCCAGCATTTT,CASSRQSLQHF
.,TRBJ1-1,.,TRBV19,TGTGCCAGTAGTATTGGGCAGGGGAACACTGAAGCTTTCTTT,CASSIGQGNTEAFF
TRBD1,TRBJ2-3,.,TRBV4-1,TGCGCCAGCAGCCAATTACAGGGGGCAGCAGATACGCAGTATTTT,CASSQLQGAADTQYF
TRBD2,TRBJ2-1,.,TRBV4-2,TGTGCCAGCAGCCAGGGCAGTGGGGGGGGTGAGCAGTTCTTC,CASSQGSGGGEQFF
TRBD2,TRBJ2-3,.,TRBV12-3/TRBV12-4,TGTGCCACCTTGAGCGGGGAGACAGATACGCAGTATTTT,CATLSGETDTQYF
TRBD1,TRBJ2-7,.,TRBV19,TGTGCCAGTAGTAAAGCCGGGACAGGGCCCTCCTACGAGCAGTACTTC,CASSKAGTGPSYEQYF
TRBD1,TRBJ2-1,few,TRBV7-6,TGTGCCAGCAGCCTTAAGGGGGCGCCTTACAATGAGCAGTTCTTC,CASSLKGAPYNEQFF
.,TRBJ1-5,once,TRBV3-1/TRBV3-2,TGTGCCAGCAGCCAAGGTTCAGGGCCCCAGCATTTT,CASSQGSGPQHF
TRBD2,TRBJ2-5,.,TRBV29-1,TGCAGCGTCGAAAGGGCGGGAGGACAAGAGACCCAGTACTTC,CSVERAGGQETQYF
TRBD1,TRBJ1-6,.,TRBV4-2,TGTGCCAGCAGCGAGAGACAGGGGGCCGGTGGTTCACCCCTCCACTTT,CASSERQGAGGSPLHF
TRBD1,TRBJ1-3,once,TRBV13,TGTGCCAGCAGCTCTACCGACAGGGTAGGACACACCATATATTTT,CASSSTDRVGHTIYF
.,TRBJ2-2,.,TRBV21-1,TGTGCCAGCAGCAAAGACATCGGACAGGTCGGTGACACCGGGGAGCTGTTTTTT,CASSKDIGQVGDTGELFF
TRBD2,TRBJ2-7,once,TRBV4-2,TGTGCCAGCAGCCAGGAAAGGGGACTAGCATACGAGCAGTACTTC,CASSQERGLAYEQYF
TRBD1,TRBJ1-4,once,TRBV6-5,TGTGCCAGCAGTTCGGGACAGGGTTGGGAAAAACTGTTTTTT,CASSSGQGWEKLFF
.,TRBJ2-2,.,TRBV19,TGTGCCAGTAGGACAATCTCTGGGGAGCTGTTTTTT,CASRTISGELFF
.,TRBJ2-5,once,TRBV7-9,TGTGCCAGCAGCTTAGAAATCCATGAAGAGACCCAGTACTTC,CASSLEIHEETQYF
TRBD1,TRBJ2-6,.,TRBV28,TGTGCCAGTGGGACAGGCAGCTCTGGGGCCAACGTCCTGACTTTC,CASGTGSSGANVLTF
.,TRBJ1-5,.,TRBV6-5,TGTGCCAGCAGACCGGGGGGCAATCAGCCCCAGCATTTT,CASRPGGNQPQHF
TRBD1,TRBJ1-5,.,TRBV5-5,TGTGCCAGCAGCTCGAGACAGGGTCTTCAGCCCCAGCATTTT,CASSSRQGLQPQHF
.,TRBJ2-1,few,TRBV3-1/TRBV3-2,TGTGCCAGCAGCCAAGTTTGGGAGCACAATGAGCAGTTCTTC,CASSQVWEHNEQFF
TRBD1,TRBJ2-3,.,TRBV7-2,TGTGCCAGCAGCTTCCCCAGACAGGGGGCTACAGATACGCAGTATTTT,CASSFPRQGATDTQYF
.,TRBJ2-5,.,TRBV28,TGTGCCAGCAGTTCCGCCGGGGGGACCCAGTACTTC,CASSSAGGTQYF
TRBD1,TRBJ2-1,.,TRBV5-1,TGCGCCAGCAGCGTCGGGACAGGGGATGACCTGTCGGATGAGCAGTTCTTC,CASSVGTGDDLSDEQFF
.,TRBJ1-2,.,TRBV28,TGTGCCAGCAGATTCGGAGCGTTAGGCGTCGGTGGCTACACCTTC,CASRFGALGVGGYTF
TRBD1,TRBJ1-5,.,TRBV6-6,TGTGCCAGCAGCTTGGACAGGGGCGACTGGAATCAGCCCCAGCATTTT,CASSLDRGDWNQPQHF
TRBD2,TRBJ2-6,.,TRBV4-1,TGCGCCAGCAGCCTCCCCGGACTAGCCCGGAGCTCTGGGGCCAACGTCCTGACTTTC,CASSLPGLARSSGANVLTF
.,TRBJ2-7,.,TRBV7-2,TGTGCCAGCAGCTCCATCTACGAGCAGTACTTC,CASSSIYEQYF
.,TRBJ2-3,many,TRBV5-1,TGCGCCAGCAGCTTGGCCGCTACGGGGGGCTGGGGTACGCAGTATTTT,CASSLAATGGWGTQYF